Shown below are 29 T cell receptor beta chains from a single sample sequenced in a study of T cell responses to AZD1222 COVID-19 vaccine. TCRdb keeps only in-frame clones here, not all; method: immunoSEQ multiplex PCR. This table has some 180,000 clones, around 94% appearing once. The input for sequencing was peripheral blood, taken 28 days after the second dose of the MenACWY control vaccine. These receptors originate from an adult who received the MenACWY meningococcal vaccine as a control.

The V and J genes are TRBV11-2 and TRBJ2-1; 14 nucleotides align to TRBD2. The CDR3 loop spans 17 amino acids. Per germline, CDR1 SGHAT and CDR2 FQNNGV. Losses at the gene ends were 5 bases for V and 8 bases for J; bases not matched to a gene: 11. As DNA, the CDR3 is TGTGCCAGCAGCACACCCTTGACTAGCGGGAGGGCTGATGAGCAGTTCTTC. This encodes CASSTPLTSGRADEQFF.

This clone was seen just once. The chain is built from TRBV12-3 or TRBV12-4 and TRBJ2-1; TRBD1 is a possible D gene (5 bases). Trimming shortened V by 5 bases and J by 8 bases, and 13 bases separated the two germline ends. The CDR3 runs 13 residues. The CDR3 region is CASSRTQGYEQFF. Here the CDR3 DNA reads TGTGCCAGCAGTCGTACTCAGGGCTATGAGCAGTTCTTC.

The chain uses TRBV9 and TRBJ2-7; D remains unclear. Germline CDR1 is SGDLS and CDR2 is YYNGEE. This CDR3 is 15 amino acids long. The V and J ends lost 5 bases and 4 bases respectively, with 19 bases between them. The CDR3 here is CASSRLGASGYEQYF. The CDR3, as DNA: TGTGCCAGCAGTAGGTTGGGCGCAAGTGGGTACGAGCAGTACTTC.

The CDR3 coding sequence is TGTGCCAGCAGTCCCATTACCGACCCGAACACTGAAGCTTTCTTT. It yields the protein CASSPITDPNTEAFF. J is TRBJ1-1 and V is TRBV6-5, with D unresolved. The germline V and J ends were trimmed by 5 bases and 1 base, with 14 bases remaining between them. This CDR3 region has 15 residues. Germline V gene lookup returns CDR1 MNHEY and CDR2 SVGAGI.

This rearrangement joins TRBV10-3 to TRBJ2-2; 10 bases are a match to TRBD1. The CDR3 contains 17 residues. Germline V gene sequence: CDR1 ENHRY, CDR2 SYGVKD. J was trimmed by 1 base and V by 1 base; bases with no gene match: 3. The CDR3: CAISEWDRGRNTGELFF. The CDR3, as DNA: TGTGCCATCAGTGAGTGGGACAGGGGACGGAACACCGGGGAGCTGTTTTTT.

The count of this clone is one. The chain links TRBV19 to TRBJ2-7, with D unresolved. Trimming cost V 10 bases and J 3 bases, with 10 bases left between them. Germline-derived CDR1 and CDR2 are LNHDA and SQIVND (reference sequence). The CDR3 is made up of 11 amino acids. Here the CDR3 DNA reads TGTGCCACGGCAGTTAGCTACGAGCAGTACTTC. Residues: CATAVSYEQYF.

CDR3 amino acids: CASSYGRGRYGYTF. CDR3 coding DNA: TGTGCCAGCAGTTACGGCAGGGGCCGTTATGGCTACACCTTC. The rearrangement links TRBV6-5 to TRBJ1-2; a weak D match, TRBD1 (6 bases). V was pared by 2 bases and J by 5 bases, with 12 bases between. Germline loops: CDR1 MNHEY, CDR2 SVGAGI. The length of the CDR3 is 14 residues.

The chain employs TRBV7-8 and TRBJ1-6; TRBD1 agrees at 9 bases. Germline V gene data show CDR1 as SGHVS and CDR2 as FQNEAQ. This CDR3 is built from 14 residues. The V and J ends lost 4 bases and 8 bases, in that order; junction bases with no gene match: 3. CDR3 residues: CASSSTGGDSPLHF. CDR3 sequence (DNA): TGTGCCAGCAGCTCAACAGGGGGCGATTCACCCCTCCACTTT.

This clone was counted once. The chain couples TRBV29-1 to TRBJ2-6; no definite D call. V dropped 6 bases and J dropped 2 bases, with 8 bases sitting between them. From germline, CDR1 is SQVTM and CDR2 ANQGSEA. CDR3 length: 13 residues. DNA of the CDR3: TGCAGCGTAGGTGTTACTGGGGCCAACGTCCTGACTTTC. Its translation is CSVGVTGANVLTF.

The chain couples TRBV3-1 (or the pseudogene TRBV3-2) to TRBJ2-1; a weak D match, TRBD1 (6 bases). CDR1 is LGHDT and CDR2 is YNNKEL in the germline V gene (reference sequence). V was cut by 0 bases and J by 9 bases, with 6 bases left in between. The CDR3 extends over 12 amino acids. CDR3 amino acids: CASSQEGGEQFF. CDR3 in DNA: TGTGCCAGCAGCCAAGAAGGGGGTGAGCAGTTCTTC.

This clone was recorded once. This chain connects TRBV4-3 to TRBJ1-2, with a weak D call TRBD1 (6 bases). The CDR3 spans 15 residues. Germline CDR1 and CDR2: LGHNA and YSLEER. Trimming shortened V by 3 bases and J by 3 bases, and 14 bases separated the two germline ends. CDR3 sequence: CASSQGLPGDYGYTF. CDR3 DNA sequence: TGCGCCAGCAGCCAGGGACTCCCAGGGGACTATGGCTACACCTTC.

CDR3 DNA sequence: TGTGCCAGCAGTGGTGGACTCCACACAGATACGCAGTATTTT. Encoded protein: CASSGGLHTDTQYF. J is TRBJ2-3 and V is TRBV25-1; the D gene is possibly TRBD2 (5 bases). Germline CDR1 reads MGHDK; CDR2 reads SYGVNS. Trimming shortened V by 4 bases and J by 2 bases, and 10 bases separated the two germline ends. This CDR3 contains 14 residues.

A word on this clone: The sample holds other DNA sequences that translate to the same CDR3. The chain carries TRBV5-4 and TRBJ1-2; D is perhaps TRBD1 (5 bases). This CDR3 contains 13 residues. Germline CDR1 SGHNT, CDR2 YYREEE (reference sequence). V gave up 2 bases and J gave up 4 bases, with 9 bases separating them. CDR3 residues: CASSLSGGYGYTF. CDR3 DNA sequence: TGTGCCAGCAGCTTATCGGGGGGCTATGGCTACACCTTC.

This clone was recorded once. This chain uses TRBV18 with TRBJ1-1; TRBD1 is a possible D gene (6 bases). Trimming took off 4 bases at V and 3 bases at J, with 9 bases between the two ends. Germline CDR1 reads KGHSH; CDR2 reads LQKENI. The CDR3 is 13 residues long. Here the CDR3 DNA reads TGTGCCAGCTCACAGGGGGGAGACACTGAAGCTTTCTTT. It yields the protein CASSQGGDTEAFF.

The gene calls are TRBV5-6 and TRBJ1-1; D possibly corresponds to TRBD1 (6 bases). V was trimmed by 3 bases and J by 3 bases, leaving 15 bases between them. CDR3 length equals 15 residues. Germline CDR1 and CDR2: SGHDT and YYEEEE. CDR3 DNA: TGTGCCAGCAGCTCCCTAGGGGGAAGGGACACTGAAGCTTTCTTT. It specifies CASSSLGGRDTEAFF.

The V and J genes are TRBV11-2 and TRBJ1-5, with D possibly being TRBD1 (6 bases). The CDR3 totals 14 residues. The germline gives CDR1 SGHAT, CDR2 FQNNGV. The ends were cut back, 0 bases at V and 11 bases at J, with 14 bases in the middle. The chain's CDR3 is CASSLELEGGSQHF. In nucleotides, the CDR3 is TGTGCCAGCAGCTTAGAGTTGGAGGGGGGATCCCAGCATTTT.

V is TRBV29-1 and J is TRBJ1-2; 7 bases agree with TRBD1. From germline, CDR1 is SQVTM and CDR2 ANQGSEA. This CDR3 is built from 12 residues. The V gene end was trimmed by 7 bases and the J gene end by 10 bases; junction bases not matched to a gene: 12. The CDR3 sequence: CSARQGTMDYTF. The CDR3 region has the DNA TGCAGCGCACGACAGGGTACTATGGACTACACCTTC.

The gene calls are TRBV6-5 and TRBJ2-3; maybe TRBD1 (6 bases). CDR3 size: 13 residues. Germline V gene sequence: CDR1 MNHEY, CDR2 SVGAGI. Deletions cut 3 bases from V and 9 bases from J, with 13 bases between. CDR3 residues: CASSYTGLGTQYF. CDR3 bases: TGTGCCAGCAGTTATACAGGGCTTGGAACGCAGTATTTT.

This sequence joins TRBV18 and TRBJ2-5, with TRBD2 matching over 14 bases. CDR1 is KGHSH and CDR2 is LQKENI in the germline V gene. The V gene end was trimmed by 6 bases and the J gene end by 5 bases; junction bases not matched to a gene: 5. The CDR3 sequence is 15 residues long. DNA of the CDR3: TGTGCCAGCTCCCCGGGACTAGCGGGAGTTGAGACCCAGTACTTC. This encodes CASSPGLAGVETQYF.

This chain uses TRBV6-2 or TRBV6-3 with TRBJ2-3, with 9 bases fitting TRBD2. CDR3 length: 15 residues. V trimming: 3 bases; J trimming: 3 bases; junction bases outside the gene matches: 4. In germline, CDR1 is MNHEY, CDR2 SVGEGT. The CDR3 sequence: CASSYRGLATDTQYF. The CDR3 DNA is TGTGCCAGCAGTTATCGCGGACTAGCGACAGATACGCAGTATTTT.

This chain joins TRBV5-1 and TRBJ2-5; 7 bases are a match to TRBD1. This CDR3 is 16 amino acids long. V was clipped by 5 bases and J by 1 base; unmatched bases: 11. CDR1 SGHRS and CDR2 YFSETQ come from the germline V gene. The CDR3 DNA follows: TGCGCCAGCAGGCAAACTCCCGGGACAGCCCAAGAGACCCAGTACTTC. Protein sequence: CASRQTPGTAQETQYF.

This sequence joins TRBV6-6 and TRBJ1-1; D may be TRBD1 (6 bases). CDR1 and CDR2 (germline): MNHNY, SVGAGI (reference sequence). The CDR3 spans 16 residues. Trimming pared 0 bases from V and 4 bases from J, leaving 15 bases between. CDR3 bases: TGTGCCAGCAGTTACTCCGGGGGCAGAGGGGGCACTGAAGCTTTCTTT. Protein sequence: CASSYSGGRGGTEAFF.

This rearrangement joins TRBV19 to TRBJ1-2; maybe TRBD1 (5 bases). Trimming shortened V by 6 bases and J by 3 bases, and 11 bases separated the two germline ends. CDR1 and CDR2 from the germline V gene are LNHDA and SQIVND (reference sequence). The CDR3 extends over 13 amino acids. The CDR3 DNA reads as TGTGCCAGTAGGGCCGGGACTGACTATGGCTACACCTTC. It translates to CASRAGTDYGYTF. Full variable domain (outside the CDR3, taken from reference TRBV19 and TRBJ1-2): DGGITQSPKYLFRKEGQNVTLSCEQNLNHDAMYWYRQDPGQGLRLIYYSQIVNDFQKGDIAEGYSVSREKKESFPLTVTSAQKNPTAFYLCASRAGTDYGYTFGSGTRLTVV.

The chain recombines TRBV18 with TRBJ1-1, with D possibly matching TRBD1 (5 bases). Trimming left V 3 bases short and J 2 bases short, with 13 bases between. The CDR3 length is 15 residues. CDR1 is KGHSH and CDR2 is LQKENI in the germline V gene. CDR3 protein: CASSPPLGANTEAFF. The CDR3 DNA sequence: TGTGCCAGCTCACCTCCCCTCGGGGCTAACACTGAAGCTTTCTTT.

The V and J genes are TRBV9 and TRBJ2-1; TRBD2 agrees at 13 bases. Germline-derived CDR1 and CDR2 are SGDLS and YYNGEE. This CDR3 comprises 17 residues. V shed 0 bases and J 7 bases; nucleotides not matched to a gene: 7. The CDR3 spells CASSVGLAGGVKNEQFF. CDR3 nucleotides: TGTGCCAGCAGCGTAGGACTAGCGGGAGGAGTTAAGAATGAGCAGTTCTTC.

This rearrangement joins TRBV11-2 to TRBJ1-6; TRBD1 might be the D (6 bases). V was cut by 0 bases and J by 14 bases, with 20 bases left in between. The V gene's germline CDR1 is SGHAT and CDR2 FQNNGV. This CDR3 has 16 amino acids. The CDR3 spells CASSLDVWQGLSALHF. DNA of the CDR3: TGTGCCAGCAGCTTAGACGTCTGGCAGGGGTTATCGGCCCTCCACTTT.

This chain connects TRBV27 to TRBJ2-3; D call uncertain. V was clipped by 6 bases and J by 1 base, with 11 bases between them. Per the germline V gene, CDR1 is MNHEY and CDR2 is SMNVEV (reference sequence). The CDR3 loop spans 14 amino acids. The CDR3 DNA is TGTGCCAGCAGACTGCTTGACCGCACAGATACGCAGTATTTT. Protein product: CASRLLDRTDTQYF.

The CDR3 reads CASSVGDRGRRGDGYTF. For the CDR3, the DNA is TGTGCCAGCAGTGTCGGTGACAGGGGGCGCCGGGGCGATGGCTACACCTTC. V gene TRBV6-1 combines with J gene TRBJ1-2; TRBD1 agrees at 10 bases. Losses at the gene ends were 4 bases for V and 6 bases for J; bases not matched to a gene: 14. Germline V lookup: CDR1 MNHNS, CDR2 SASEGT. The CDR3 consists of 17 residues.

This chain uses TRBV7-2 with TRBJ1-3; D is uncertain. Trimming removed 5 bases at V and 0 bases at J, with 14 bases between. Per germline, CDR1 SGHTA and CDR2 FQGNSA. This CDR3 spans 16 amino acids. The CDR3 nucleotides are TGTGCCAGCAGCACAAACTCACGGAGCTCTGGAAACACCATATATTTT. Encoded protein: CASSTNSRSSGNTIYF. The whole variable domain, filled in from reference TRBV7-2 and TRBJ1-3, reads GAGVSQSPSNKVTEKGKDVELRCDPISGHTALYWYRQSLGQGLEFLIYFQGNSAPDKSGLPSDRFSAERTGGSVSTLTIQRTQQEDSAVYLCASSTNSRSSGNTIYFGEGSWLTVV.